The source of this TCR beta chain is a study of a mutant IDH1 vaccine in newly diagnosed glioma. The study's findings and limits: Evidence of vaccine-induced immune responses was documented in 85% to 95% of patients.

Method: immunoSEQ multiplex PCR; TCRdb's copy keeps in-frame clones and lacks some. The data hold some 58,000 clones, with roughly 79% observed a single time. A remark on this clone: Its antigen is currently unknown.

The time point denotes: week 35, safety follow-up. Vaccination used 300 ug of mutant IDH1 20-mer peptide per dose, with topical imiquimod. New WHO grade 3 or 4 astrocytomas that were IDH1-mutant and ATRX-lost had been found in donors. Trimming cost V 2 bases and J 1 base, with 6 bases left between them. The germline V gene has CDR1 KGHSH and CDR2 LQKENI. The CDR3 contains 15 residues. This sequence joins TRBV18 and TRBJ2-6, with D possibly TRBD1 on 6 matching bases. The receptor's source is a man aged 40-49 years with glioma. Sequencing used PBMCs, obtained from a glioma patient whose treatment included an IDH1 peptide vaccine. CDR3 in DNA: TGTGCCAGCTCACCAGGACAGTCTGGGGCCAACGTCCTGACTTTC. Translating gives CASSPGQSGANVLTF. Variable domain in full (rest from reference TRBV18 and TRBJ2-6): NAGVMQNPRHLVRRRGQEARLRCSPMKGHSHVYWYRQLPEEGLKFMVYLQKENIIDESGMPKERFSAEFPKEGPSILRIQQVVRGDSAAYFCASSPGQSGANVLTFGAGSRLTVL.